The 26 T cell receptor beta chains in this list originate from one sample, sequenced in a study of tumor-infiltrating lymphocytes in primary liver carcinoma. Making TCR beta cDNA involved roughly 500 ng total RNA and a constant-region primer. Libraries of TCR beta came from three nested multiplex PCR rounds with slightly modified ARM-PCR. The study ran its first two PCR rounds for 9 to 10 cycles each, using TRBV1-TRBV30 forward primers and a C-beta reverse primer. One entry per CDR3 protein, called by TCRdb with MiXCR from the multiplex PCR reads. The sample gives hundreds of thousands of distinct CDR3 sequences, approximately 60% of which show up once; roughly 10% is in the top ten. The authors took blood RNA from unsorted whole blood and also extracted germline DNA. The sequencing sample was made of peripheral blood. The receptor set was obtained from a man aged 40-50 years with primary liver carcinoma and hepatitis B virus infection.

With regard to this clonotype: A read error is possible here, since a much larger clone lies one base away. The genes are TRBV6-5 and TRBJ2-7, with D maybe TRBD2 (6 bases). Trimming took 5 bases from V and 7 from J, leaving 18 bases between them. The CDR3 runs 14 residues. Germline CDR1 is MNHEY and CDR2 is SVGAGI. The CDR3 sequence is CASSVTGLSGEQYF. The DNA of the CDR3 is TGTGCCAGCAGTGTGACGGGACTCTCGGGGGAGCAGTACTTC.

Of note for this clonotype: A much larger clone differs from this one at a single base, so this may be a read error. This sequence joins TRBV6-5 and TRBJ2-1, with a possible D match to TRBD1 (5 bases). The germline V and J ends were trimmed by 8 bases and 3 bases, with 14 bases remaining between them. The germline V gene has CDR1 MNHEY and CDR2 SVGAGI. The CDR3 is 14 residues long. CDR3 bases: TGTGCCAGCTCGATTGTCCAGGGCTACAATGAGCAGTTCTTC. Residues: CASSIVQGYNEQFF.

This clonotype was seen only a few times. At one of its ends the junction is not consistent with the germline gene, which may arise from a read error. V is TRBV7-2 and J is TRBJ1-5; the D is unclear. The germline V gene has CDR1 SGHTA and CDR2 FQGNSA. This CDR3 is 13 amino acids long. The CDR3 DNA sequence: TGTGTCAGCAGCTCACGGGGTGATCAGCCCCAGCATTTT. This gives the protein CVSSSRGDQPQHF. The full variable domain, in which reference TRBV7-2 and TRBJ1-5 provide the parts outside the CDR3, is GAGVSQSPSNKVTEKGKDVELRCDPISGHTALYWYRQSLGQGLEFLIYFQGNSAPDKSGLPSDRFSAERTGGSVSTLTIQRTQQEDSAVYLCVSSSRGDQPQHFGDGTRLSIL.

The V and J genes are TRBV30 and TRBJ2-5, with D maybe TRBD1 (6 bases). Trimming stripped 2 bases from V and 5 bases from J, with 15 bases between. There are 14 residues in the CDR3. Germline CDR1 reads GTSNPN; CDR2 reads SVGIG (reference sequence). Here the CDR3 reads CAWSRDMVGETQYF. The CDR3 DNA reads TGTGCCTGGAGTCGGGACATGGTAGGGGAGACCCAGTACTTC.

For this clonotype: One end of the junction varies from germline; a read error may be responsible. This chain uses TRBV11-1 with TRBJ1-1, with D perhaps matching TRBD1 (5 bases). The CDR3 has 15 amino acids. The germline V gene has CDR1 SGHAT and CDR2 FQDESV (reference sequence). The CDR3 is CASSHRQSSYTEAFF. As DNA, the CDR3 is TGCGCCAGCAGCCATCGACAGTCTTCGTACACTGAAGCTTTCTTT. Full variable domain (remainder filled in from reference TRBV11-1 and TRBJ1-1): EAEVAQSPRYKITEKSQAVAFWCDPISGHATLYWYRQILGQGPELLVQFQDESVVDDSQLPKDRFSAERLKGVDSTLKIQPAELGDSAMYLCASSHRQSSYTEAFFGQGTRLTVV.

With regard to this clonotype: One end of the junction varies from germline; a read error may be responsible. The chain recombines TRBV6-1 with TRBJ1-3; tentative D call: TRBD1 (5 bases). The CDR3 loop spans 15 amino acids. Germline CDR1 and CDR2: MNHNS and SASEGT. Written as DNA, the CDR3 is TGTGCCGGCAGTCTACAGGCTGGTCCTGGAAACACCATATATTTT. As protein: CAGSLQAGPGNTIYF.

This chain uses TRBV5-4 with TRBJ2-1; possibly TRBD1 for D (6 bases). The CDR3 consists of 15 residues. Germline values: CDR1 SGHNT, CDR2 YYREEE (reference sequence). V was pared by 4 bases and J by 6 bases, with 17 bases between. The CDR3 here is CASSHAGTHCNEQFF. CDR3 DNA: TGTGCCAGCAGCCACGCCGGGACACACTGCAATGAGCAGTTCTTC.

For this clonotype: It is likely a read error, because the conserved phenylalanine at the end of the CDR3 is missing. V and J are TRBV6-2 or TRBV6-3 and TRBJ2-1, with D perhaps matching TRBD2 (6 bases). CDR1 and CDR2 from the germline V gene are MNHEY and SVGEGT. Trimming left V 9 bases short and J 8 bases short, with 23 bases between. This CDR3 contains 15 residues. In DNA form, the CDR3 reads TGTGCCAGTCGGTTGACCAGCGGGTGGTTTGATGAGCAGTTCTCC. This sequence encodes CASRLTSGWFDEQFS.

This clonotype was observed once. The chain carries TRBV5-6 and TRBJ2-7; 7 bases align to TRBD2. Germline loops: CDR1 SGHDT, CDR2 YYEEEE. This CDR3 is built from 14 residues. V gave up 5 bases and J gave up 3 bases; unmatched junction bases: 8. CDR3: CASSPYGGYYEQYF. CDR3 DNA: TGTGCCAGCAGTCCTTACGGGGGGTACTACGAGCAGTACTTC.

V gene TRBV5-1 combines with J gene TRBJ2-3, with 8 bases that match TRBD1. The CDR3 has 15 amino acids. Trimming at V came to 3 bases and at J to 4 bases, leaving 7 bases not matched to a gene. Germline CDR1 and CDR2: SGHRS and YFSETQ. The CDR3 is CASSSGQGGADTQYF. Here the CDR3 DNA reads TGCGCCAGCAGCTCCGGACAGGGTGGCGCAGATACGCAGTATTTT.

This clonotype was counted at least ten times. This chain links TRBV29-1 with TRBJ1-1; possibly TRBD1 for D (5 bases). Germline V CDR1 and CDR2: SQVTM, ANQGSEA. V gave up 7 bases and J gave up 3 bases, with 15 bases separating them. This CDR3 has 13 residues. CDR3 sequence: CSAETQADTEAFF. The CDR3 nucleotides read TGCAGCGCCGAAACACAGGCGGACACTGAAGCTTTCTTT.

On this clonotype: This may come from a read error, since a much larger clone is one base off. The chain couples TRBV6-1 to TRBJ2-7; unclear D gene. CDR1 and CDR2 from the germline V gene are MNHNS and SASEGT. The CDR3 totals 11 residues. CDR3: CASSEIYGQYF. The CDR3 DNA follows: TGTGCCAGCAGTGAAATCTACGGGCAGTACTTC.

J is TRBJ2-2 and V is TRBV30; D is unresolved. The V end lost 2 bases, the J end lost 0 bases, and 10 bases lay between the germline ends. Per germline, CDR1 GTSNPN and CDR2 SVGIG (reference sequence). This CDR3 region has 15 residues. The CDR3 sequence: CAWSSGRSNTGELFF. CDR3 DNA: TGTGCCTGGAGTTCTGGCCGATCGAACACCGGGGAGCTGTTTTTT.

Note on this clonotype: A junction boundary mismatches the germline segment, possibly from a read error. The CDR3 nucleotides read TGCGCCAGCAGCTTAGGGGCGGTAGACGCGGAGACGCAGTACTTC. This translates into CASSLGAVDAETQYF. This chain connects TRBV5-1 to TRBJ2-5, with D possibly matching TRBD1 (5 bases). This CDR3 spans 15 amino acids. Germline loops: CDR1 SGHRS, CDR2 YFSETQ.

To note about this clonotype: This sequence may be a read error, since a much larger clone differs from it by one base. The chain uses TRBV29-1 and TRBJ2-4; either TRBD1 or TRBD2 may supply D (5 bases each). The CDR3 length is 12 residues. CDR1 is SQVTM, CDR2 ANQGSEA, per germline. V lost 0 bases and J lost 15, with 15 bases in between. The CDR3 region has the DNA TGCAGCGTTGAAGATTTAGGCCGGGACCTGTACTTC. Translation: CSVEDLGRDLYF. Variable domain in full (rest from reference TRBV29-1 and TRBJ2-4): SAVISQKPSRDICQRGTSLTIQCQVDSQVTMMFWYRQQPGQSLTLIATANQGSEATYESGFVIDKFPISRPNLTFSTLTVSNMSPEDSSIYLCSVEDLGRDLYFGAGTRLSVL.

This clonotype was counted a single time. This chain links TRBV28 with TRBJ2-5, with D possibly matching TRBD2 (6 bases). From germline, CDR1 is MDHEN and CDR2 SYDVKM. The V end was cut by 6 bases, the J end by 2 bases, with 13 bases between. The CDR3 spans 14 residues. CDR3 amino acids: CASSSLGGQETQYF. CDR3 DNA: TGTGCCAGCAGCTCGTTGGGGGGACAAGAGACCCAGTACTTC.

To note about this clonotype: One end of the junction fails to match germline, which may point to a read error. The V call is TRBV6-2 or TRBV6-3, the J call TRBJ2-1; the D gene could be TRBD1 or TRBD2 (5 bases each). Germline lookup yields CDR1 MNHEY and CDR2 SVGEGT. The CDR3 has 15 amino acids. The CDR3 protein is CVSSTPPIWGNEQFF. Here the CDR3 DNA reads TGTGTCAGCAGTACCCCGCCCATTTGGGGGAATGAGCAGTTCTTC.

Details on this clonotype: A read error may explain this, as a much larger clone is one base away. This chain connects TRBV6-1 to TRBJ2-7; D not resolved. From germline, CDR1 is MNHNS and CDR2 SASEGT. This CDR3 region has 14 residues. The CDR3 DNA reads as TGTGCCAGCGGTGAAACCTTTAGCTCCTACGAGCAGTACTTC. Protein sequence: CASGETFSSYEQYF.

The rearrangement uses TRBV7-9 and TRBJ2-7; 7 nucleotides match TRBD1. This CDR3 region has 14 residues. With V trimmed by 0 bases and J by 3 bases, 2 bases remained unmatched. CDR1 is SEHNR and CDR2 is FQNEAQ in the germline V gene (reference sequence). In DNA form, the CDR3 reads TGTGCCAGCAGCTTAGCGGGACAGCTCTACGAGCAGTACTTC. Residues: CASSLAGQLYEQYF.

The chain carries TRBV29-1 and TRBJ2-2, with D tentatively TRBD1 (5 bases). Germline CDR1 SQVTM, CDR2 ANQGSEA. V gave up 3 bases and J gave up 4 bases, with 12 bases separating them. The CDR3 loop spans 14 amino acids. CDR3 region: CSVDSGMSTGELFF. The DNA for the CDR3 is TGCAGCGTTGATTCAGGGATGAGCACCGGGGAGCTGTTTTTT.

This clonotype was found once. One end of the junction varies from germline; a read error may be responsible. V gene TRBV10-3 combines with J gene TRBJ1-2; tentatively, D is TRBD1 (5 bases). CDR1 is ENHRY, CDR2 SYGVKD, per germline. CDR3 length equals 14 residues. CDR3: CAISESREGYGYSF. CDR3 DNA: TGTGCCATCAGTGAGTCGAGGGAGGGGTATGGCTACTCCTTC.

This clonotype was seen ten or more times. The gene calls are TRBV29-1 and TRBJ2-2; possibly TRBD1 for D (5 bases). Trimming left V 6 bases short and J 4 bases short, with 15 bases between. This CDR3 has 14 residues. CDR1 and CDR2 from the germline V gene are SQVTM and ANQGSEA. CDR3 sequence reads: CSVRRDSLTGELFF. The CDR3 nucleotides read TGCAGCGTCCGTAGAGACAGTCTCACCGGGGAGCTGTTTTTT.

Details on this clonotype: This may come from a read error, since a much larger clone is one base off. This rearrangement joins TRBV6-6 to TRBJ1-6, with TRBD1 identical over 8 bases. Germline lookup yields CDR1 MNHNY and CDR2 SVGAGI (reference sequence). With 8 bases clipped from V and 7 bases from J, the junction kept 10 bases outside the gene matches. The CDR3 runs to 15 residues. Written as DNA, the CDR3 is TGTGCCAGCGGTCTGGGAACAGGGGGGAATTCACCCCTCCACTTT. Translating it yields CASGLGTGGNSPLHF.

A remark on this clonotype: In this CDR3 the conserved last residue, phenylalanine or tryptophan, is missing, so a read error is likely. This chain uses TRBV10-3 with TRBJ2-2; D is possibly TRBD1 (5 bases). Germline V lookup: CDR1 ENHRY, CDR2 SYGVKD. Trimming stripped 0 bases from V and 5 bases from J, with 7 bases between. The length of the CDR3 is 14 residues. The CDR3 DNA is TGTGCCATCAGTGAGTCGACAGTGACCGGGGAGCTGTTTTAT. Residues: CAISESTVTGELFY.

Comments on this clonotype: One base away lies a much larger clone, so this may be a sequencing read error. The gene calls are TRBV29-1 and TRBJ2-1, with 9 bases that match TRBD1. This CDR3 is 15 amino acids long. The germline V gene has CDR1 SQVTM and CDR2 ANQGSEA. Unmatched junction bases numbered 9, after V lost 2 bases and J lost 7 bases. CDR3 region: CSVELGGQGVNEQFF. CDR3 DNA sequence: TGCAGCGTTGAATTAGGGGGACAGGGAGTGAATGAGCAGTTCTTC.

The V call is TRBV7-9, the J call TRBJ1-1; 8 bases agree with TRBD1. The CDR3 sequence is 13 residues long. CDR1 is SEHNR, CDR2 FQNEAQ, per germline (reference sequence). Unmatched junction bases numbered 10, after V lost 11 bases and J lost 5 bases. CDR3 region: CAFQGAEGTEAFF. In nucleotides, the CDR3 is TGTGCCTTCCAGGGGGCCGAGGGAACTGAAGCTTTCTTT.